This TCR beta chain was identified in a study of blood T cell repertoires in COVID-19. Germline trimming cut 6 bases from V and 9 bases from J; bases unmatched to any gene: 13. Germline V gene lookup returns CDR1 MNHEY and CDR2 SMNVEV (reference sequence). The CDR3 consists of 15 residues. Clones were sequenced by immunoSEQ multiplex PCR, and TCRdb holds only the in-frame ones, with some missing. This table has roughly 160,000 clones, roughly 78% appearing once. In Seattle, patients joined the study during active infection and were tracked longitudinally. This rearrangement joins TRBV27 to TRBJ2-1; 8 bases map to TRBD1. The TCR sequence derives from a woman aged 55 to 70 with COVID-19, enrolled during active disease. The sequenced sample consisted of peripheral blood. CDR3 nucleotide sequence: TGTGCCAGCAGCTCAATACAGGGGGGTTTGGTTGAGCAGTTCTTC. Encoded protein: CASSSIQGGLVEQFF.